This TCR beta chain was sequenced during a study of response to subunit inactivated influenza vaccine (dated by TCRdb to 2017 to 2018). Some background on the complete study: To follow how T cells responded to a trivalent subunit inactivated influenza vaccine, the researchers relied on deep quantitative profiling of the T cell receptor repertoire. Study-wide conclusions, independent of this receptor: The authors suggested that each seasonal influenza vaccination may recruit only a limited number of new T cells.

Libraries were made using RT-PCR. The data were produced on an Illumina HiSeq 2500. TCRdb reworked the public reads: Q25 trimming with fastp, MiXCR clone assembly, productive beta chains retained. For every CDR3 protein sequence, its rows merge into one entry that carries the most common genes and DNA. The sample profile shows more than 600,000 distinct CDR3 sequences; about a fifth of them were found once. Of the sample, under 13% falls within the top ten clones. Notes on this clonotype: It lacks a known antigen. Base qualities are not provided; no much larger clone lies one nucleotide away.

Spanning cysteine to phenylalanine, the CDR3 consists of 15 amino acids. The kept DNA is CDR3 alone, 45 bases in frame from the first base. The V end gives up 6 bases and the J end 3 bases, leaving 6 bases in the junction not matched to a gene. This sample comprised PBMCs from blood, obtained more than 4 days after vaccination. The TCR originated in a man aged 50-60 years who received an inactivated influenza vaccine. Donor details come from another sample of the same person, matched by shared clones. The chain is made from TRBV23-1 and TRBJ2-2; 8 bases in between match TRBD1. TRBV23-1 is recorded as an ORF, its role being uncertain. For the CDR3, the sequence is CASSPRGLYTGELFF. The DNA is as follows: TGCGCCAGCAGCCCCAGGGGGCTCTACACCGGGGAGCTGTTTTTT.